This T cell receptor (beta chain) was sequenced during a study of identical twins. The CDR3 length is 13 residues. Germline lookup yields CDR1 LGHDT and CDR2 YNNKEL (reference sequence). The V end lost 0 bases, the J end lost 7 bases, and 9 bases lay between the germline ends. Study-level findings and limits: Fewer insertions marked abundant cord blood beta clonotypes; young adult naive trended weakly, memory not at all. Models underestimated TCR alpha sharing (out-of-frame) in monozygotic twins.

A word on this clonotype: Its specificity is not known.

Carrying unique molecular identifiers, the cDNA also gained a universal primer site through template switching. A single record per CDR3 protein comes from TCRdb applying MiXCR to the 5' RACE reads. The table has about 890,000 distinct CDR3 sequences, around an eighth seen once. These same records also appear under a second study, on yellow fever vaccine responses in identical twins. That work adds: Reported findings indicate that twins' vaccine T cell responses seemed partially convergent, partially personalized.

The sequenced material came from PBMCs. The chain joins TRBV3-1 to TRBJ1-2; weak D call: TRBD1 (5 bases). This TCR was sampled from a woman younger than 30 in good health. As DNA, the CDR3 is TGTGCCAGCAGCCAAGAGTTGGGGGGTGGCTACACCTTC. Translated: CASSQELGGGYTF.